The 23 T cell receptor beta chains reported below all come from one sample, sequenced in a study of control samples from healthy donors and cancer patients. Repertoires were generated with immunoSEQ multiplex PCR, while TCRdb's copy carries only in-frame clones and drops some. The sample holds tens of thousands of clones; 75% to 85% are singletons and the top ten take approximately 14%. The sample taken for sequencing was blood. All receptors come from a man aged 55 to 70 in good health.

This clone was seen many times. J is TRBJ2-5 and V is TRBV30; no clear D gene. The CDR3 extends over 13 amino acids. V was shortened by 2 bases and J by 3 bases, with 10 bases between the two germline ends. Germline V gene lookup returns CDR1 GTSNPN and CDR2 SVGIG (reference sequence). CDR3 sequence reads: CAWSPAGEETQYF. The DNA of the CDR3 is TGTGCCTGGAGTCCAGCTGGAGAAGAGACCCAGTACTTC.

The chain has TRBV18 and TRBJ1-1; D gene uncertain. Germline CDR1 is KGHSH and CDR2 is LQKENI. The CDR3 runs to 13 residues. V gave up 8 bases and J gave up 3 bases, with 13 bases separating them. In DNA, the CDR3 is TGTGCCAGCGGCGGGTTCGAAGACACTGAAGCTTTCTTT. This translates into CASGGFEDTEAFF.

This clone was counted a single time. The V call is TRBV27, the J call TRBJ2-3; possible D gene TRBD2, 5 bases. This CDR3 comprises 18 residues. The germline V and J ends were trimmed by 3 bases and 1 base, with 20 bases remaining between them. CDR1 MNHEY and CDR2 SMNVEV come from the germline V gene (reference sequence). CDR3 loop: CASSFDPLRQRGTDTQYF. DNA of the CDR3: TGTGCCAGCAGTTTTGATCCCCTAAGGCAGAGGGGCACAGATACGCAGTATTTT.

In this sample, this clone turned up a few times. The genes are TRBV2 and TRBJ1-5, with 7 bases lining up with TRBD1. Germline V CDR1 and CDR2: SNHLY, FYNNEI. This CDR3 comprises 13 residues. V dropped 7 bases and J dropped 4; count of bases not matched to a gene: 4. DNA of the CDR3: TGTGCCAGCAACCGGGACAGAAATCAGCCCCAGCATTTT. Its translation: CASNRDRNQPQHF.

The chain carries TRBV11-2 and TRBJ2-2; the match to TRBD1 covers 7 bases. The ends lost 1 base at V and 5 bases at J; junction bases unmatched: 7. The CDR3 totals 16 residues. CDR1 and CDR2 from the germline V gene are SGHAT and FQNNGV. The DNA of the CDR3 is TGTGCCAGCAGCTTAGGAACAGGGGATTGGACCGGGGAGCTGTTTTTT. Translating gives CASSLGTGDWTGELFF. Together with reference TRBV11-2 and TRBJ2-2, the CDR3 gives the full variable domain: EAGVAQSPRYKIIEKRQSVAFWCNPISGHATLYWYQQILGQGPKLLIQFQNNGVVDDSQLPKDRFSAERLKGVDSTLKIQPAKLEDSAVYLCASSLGTGDWTGELFFGEGSRLTVL.

This chain connects TRBV30 to TRBJ1-4; D remains unclear. This CDR3 comprises 13 residues. Germline loops: CDR1 GTSNPN, CDR2 SVGIG (reference sequence). V lost 2 bases, J lost 7 bases, and 11 bases lay in between. The CDR3 loop reads CAWSSQAGEKLFF. The CDR3 bases are TGTGCCTGGAGTTCTCAGGCGGGTGAAAAACTGTTTTTT.

V usage is TRBV5-6 and J usage is TRBJ2-7; D gene unclear. Trimming removed 3 bases from V and 2 bases from J, with 3 bases in between. CDR1 is SGHDT, CDR2 YYEEEE, per germline. The CDR3 totals 11 residues. The CDR3, as DNA: TGTGCCAGCAGCTCAGCCTACGAGCAGTACTTC. It is translated as CASSSAYEQYF. The full variable domain, completed using reference TRBV5-6 and TRBJ2-7, is DAGVTQSPTHLIKTRGQQVTLRCSPKSGHDTVSWYQQALGQGPQFIFQYYEEEERQRGNFPDRFSGHQFPNYSSELNVNALLLGDSALYLCASSSAYEQYFGPGTRLTVT.

In its sample, this clone was seen a few times. The chain employs TRBV19 and TRBJ1-2; D unclear. Germline assignment: CDR1 LNHDA and CDR2 SQIVND (reference sequence). The germline V and J ends were trimmed by 2 bases and 0 bases, with 4 bases remaining between them. CDR3 length equals 13 residues. The CDR3 DNA sequence: TGTGCCAGTAGTATAAAGTCTAACTATGGCTACACCTTC. This translates into CASSIKSNYGYTF. The whole variable domain, remainder taken from reference TRBV19 and TRBJ1-2, is DGGITQSPKYLFRKEGQNVTLSCEQNLNHDAMYWYRQDPGQGLRLIYYSQIVNDFQKGDIAEGYSVSREKKESFPLTVTSAQKNPTAFYLCASSIKSNYGYTFGSGTRLTVV.

The V gene is TRBV19, the J gene TRBJ2-7, with TRBD1 matching 9 bases. This CDR3 is 15 amino acids long. Germline CDR1 is LNHDA and CDR2 is SQIVND (reference sequence). V trimming: 5 bases; J trimming: 6 bases; junction bases outside the gene matches: 11. DNA for the CDR3: TGTGCCAGTAGTCCGCTTGGGACAGGGTCGGGCGAGCAGTACTTC. Its translation is CASSPLGTGSGEQYF.

This chain connects TRBV11-1 to TRBJ2-1; D tentatively fits TRBD1 or TRBD2 (5 bases each). There are 14 residues in the CDR3. Germline lookup yields CDR1 SGHAT and CDR2 FQDESV (reference sequence). V was trimmed by 4 bases and J by 7 bases, leaving 14 bases between them. This CDR3 is CASSSEGLTNEQFF. The CDR3 nucleotides read TGTGCCAGCAGCTCCGAGGGGCTAACTAATGAGCAGTTCTTC. Variable domain in full (rest from reference TRBV11-1 and TRBJ2-1): EAEVAQSPRYKITEKSQAVAFWCDPISGHATLYWYRQILGQGPELLVQFQDESVVDDSQLPKDRFSAERLKGVDSTLKIQPAELGDSAMYLCASSSEGLTNEQFFGPGTRLTVL.

The CDR3 reads CASSQSPQILQPGTEETQYF. In DNA form, the CDR3 reads TGCGCCAGCAGTCAATCCCCCCAAATACTGCAGCCGGGGACAGAAGAGACCCAGTACTTC. The chain couples TRBV23-1 to TRBJ2-5, with 7 bases fitting TRBD1. TRBV23-1 is marked as an open reading frame, function uncertain. The ends lost 0 bases at V and 3 bases at J; junction bases unmatched: 19. This CDR3 has 20 amino acids.

This clone has a handful of counts. The chain recombines TRBV24-1 with TRBJ2-7; no reliable D call. The germline V gene has CDR1 KGHDR and CDR2 SFDVKD. This CDR3 comprises 15 residues. V lost 4 bases and J 5 bases, leaving 17 bases between the germline ends. This CDR3 reads CATSDQAMGFDEQYF. In nucleotides, the CDR3 is TGTGCCACCAGTGACCAGGCCATGGGGTTCGACGAGCAGTACTTC.

The J gene is TRBJ2-1, the V gene TRBV7-8; D possibly corresponds to TRBD2 (5 bases). V dropped 0 bases and J dropped 6 bases, with 6 bases sitting between them. Germline assignment: CDR1 SGHVS and CDR2 FQNEAQ. CDR3 length: 13 residues. This CDR3 reads CASSLALANEQFF. Written as DNA, the CDR3 is TGTGCCAGCAGCTTAGCCCTAGCCAATGAGCAGTTCTTC.

The genes are TRBV5-8 and TRBJ2-1, with TRBD2 matching 11 bases. The V gene's germline CDR1 is SGHTS and CDR2 YDEGEE. V shed 4 bases and J 9 bases; nucleotides not matched to a gene: 15. The CDR3 runs 17 residues. The CDR3 loop is CASSDGGLAGGFGEQFF. CDR3 in DNA: TGTGCCAGCAGCGATGGGGGCCTAGCGGGAGGCTTCGGTGAGCAGTTCTTC.

The rearrangement links TRBV18 to TRBJ2-3, with 8 bases lining up with TRBD2. Looked up from germline, CDR1 is KGHSH and CDR2 is LQKENI. After removal of 3 bases from V and 0 bases from J, the junction contained 2 bases not matched to a gene. CDR3 size: 15 residues. CDR3 residues: CASSPVAGSTDTQYF. Here the CDR3 DNA reads TGTGCCAGCTCACCTGTAGCGGGAAGCACAGATACGCAGTATTTT.

This clone was seen a handful of times. The chain uses TRBV5-4 and TRBJ2-7; 10 bases map to TRBD2. Unmatched junction bases numbered 13, after V lost 2 bases and J lost 2 bases. The V gene's germline CDR1 is SGHNT and CDR2 YYREEE (reference sequence). This CDR3 is 18 amino acids long. This CDR3 is CASSFQILAGGVTYEQYF. As DNA, the CDR3 is TGTGCCAGCAGCTTCCAAATTTTAGCGGGAGGTGTTACCTACGAGCAGTACTTC.

J is TRBJ2-5 and V is TRBV9; 9 bases line up with TRBD1. J was trimmed by 4 bases and V by 7 bases; bases with no gene match: 11. Per the germline V gene, CDR1 is SGDLS and CDR2 is YYNGEE. The CDR3 extends over 15 amino acids. Here the CDR3 reads CASQRDREGRETQYF. CDR3 nucleotide sequence: TGTGCCAGCCAGCGGGACAGGGAGGGCCGAGAGACCCAGTACTTC.

V is TRBV7-3 and J is TRBJ1-4; D is undetermined. CDR3 length: 12 amino acids. Per the germline V gene, CDR1 is SGHTA and CDR2 is FQGTGA. V lost 3 bases to trimming and J lost 11 bases, with 10 bases between them. CDR3 loop: CASSFLEGKLFF. The CDR3, as DNA: TGTGCCAGCAGCTTTTTGGAAGGGAAACTGTTTTTT.

The chain is built from TRBV2 and TRBJ1-2; weak D call: TRBD1 (5 bases). The V gene's germline CDR1 is SNHLY and CDR2 FYNNEI. This CDR3 is 15 amino acids long. V was trimmed by 4 bases and J by 0 bases, leaving 12 bases between them. As DNA, the CDR3 is TGTGCCAGCAGTGCTTTGACAGCTCCTAACTATGGCTACACCTTC. This codes for CASSALTAPNYGYTF.

The genes are TRBV7-8 and TRBJ1-5; D not resolved. The ends were cut back, 2 bases at V and 2 bases at J, with 10 bases in the middle. This CDR3 region has 15 residues. Per germline, CDR1 SGHVS and CDR2 FQNEAQ. The CDR3 sequence: CASSLRPGGNQPQHF. The CDR3 DNA reads TGTGCCAGCAGCTTACGCCCTGGTGGCAATCAGCCCCAGCATTTT.

The CDR3 nucleotides read TGTGCCAGTAGTACGCAACTAGCGGAGACCTACAATGAGCAGTTCTTC. This gives the protein CASSTQLAETYNEQFF. The chain employs TRBV19 and TRBJ2-1, with 8 bases aligning to TRBD2. With V trimmed by 4 bases and J by 2 bases, 7 bases remained unmatched. The CDR3 has 16 residues. Germline lookup yields CDR1 LNHDA and CDR2 SQIVND (reference sequence). The full variable domain, completed using reference TRBV19 and TRBJ2-1, is DGGITQSPKYLFRKEGQNVTLSCEQNLNHDAMYWYRQDPGQGLRLIYYSQIVNDFQKGDIAEGYSVSREKKESFPLTVTSAQKNPTAFYLCASSTQLAETYNEQFFGPGTRLTVL.

V is TRBV28 and J is TRBJ2-4; D not certain. Trimming took off 2 bases at V and 1 base at J, with 0 bases between the two ends. CDR1 and CDR2 (germline): MDHEN, SYDVKM. This CDR3 spans 12 amino acids. This CDR3 reads CASSLAKNIQYF. As DNA, the CDR3 is TGTGCCAGCAGTTTAGCCAAAAACATTCAGTACTTC.

The V and J genes are TRBV15 and TRBJ2-1; 13 positions agree with TRBD2. The length of the CDR3 is 21 residues. The germline CDR1 and CDR2 sequences are LNHNV and YYDKDF (reference sequence). The trim removed 0 bases at V and 4 bases at J, leaving 15 bases unmatched. The CDR3 bases are TGTGCCACCAGCAGAGATTCTGGGACTAGCGGGATCAGCTCCCCATACAATGAGCAGTTCTTC. Encoded protein: CATSRDSGTSGISSPYNEQFF.